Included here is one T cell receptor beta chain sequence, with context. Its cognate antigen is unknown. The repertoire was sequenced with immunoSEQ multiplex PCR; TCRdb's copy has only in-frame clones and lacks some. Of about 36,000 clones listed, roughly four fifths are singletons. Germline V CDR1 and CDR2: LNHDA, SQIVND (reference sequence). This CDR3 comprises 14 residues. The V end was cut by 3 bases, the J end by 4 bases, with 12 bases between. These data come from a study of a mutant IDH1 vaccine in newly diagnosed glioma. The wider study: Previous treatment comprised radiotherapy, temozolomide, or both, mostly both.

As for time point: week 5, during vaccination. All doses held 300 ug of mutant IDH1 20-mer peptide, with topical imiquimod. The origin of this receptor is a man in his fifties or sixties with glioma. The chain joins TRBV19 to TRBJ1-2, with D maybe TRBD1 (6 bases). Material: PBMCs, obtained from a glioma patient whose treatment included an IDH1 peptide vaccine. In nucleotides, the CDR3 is TGTGCCAGTAGTATTACAGGGAGGGGCTATGGCTACACCTTC. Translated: CASSITGRGYGYTF.